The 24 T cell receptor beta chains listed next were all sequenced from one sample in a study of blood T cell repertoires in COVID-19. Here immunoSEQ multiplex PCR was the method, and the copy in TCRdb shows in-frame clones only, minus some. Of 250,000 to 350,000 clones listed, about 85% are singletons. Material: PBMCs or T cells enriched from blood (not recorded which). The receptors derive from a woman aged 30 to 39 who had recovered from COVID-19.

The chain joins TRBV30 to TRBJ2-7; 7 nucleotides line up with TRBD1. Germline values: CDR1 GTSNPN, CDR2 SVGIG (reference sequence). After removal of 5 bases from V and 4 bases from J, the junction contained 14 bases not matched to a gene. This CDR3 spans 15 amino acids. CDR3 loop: CAWAPLQGVGYEQYF. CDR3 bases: TGTGCCTGGGCCCCTCTTCAGGGGGTGGGTTACGAGCAGTACTTC.

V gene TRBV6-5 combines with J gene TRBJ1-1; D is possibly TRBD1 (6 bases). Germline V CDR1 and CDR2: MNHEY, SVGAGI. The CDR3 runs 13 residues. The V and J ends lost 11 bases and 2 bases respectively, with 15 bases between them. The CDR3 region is CAGDQGQNTEAFF. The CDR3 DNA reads TGTGCCGGAGATCAGGGGCAAAACACTGAAGCTTTCTTT.

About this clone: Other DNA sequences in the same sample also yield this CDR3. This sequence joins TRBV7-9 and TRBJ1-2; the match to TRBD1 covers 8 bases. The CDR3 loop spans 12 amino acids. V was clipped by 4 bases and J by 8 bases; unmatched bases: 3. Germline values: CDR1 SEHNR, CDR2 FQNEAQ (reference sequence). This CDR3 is CASSSTGDGYTF. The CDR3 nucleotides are TGTGCCAGCAGCTCGACAGGGGACGGCTACACCTTC.

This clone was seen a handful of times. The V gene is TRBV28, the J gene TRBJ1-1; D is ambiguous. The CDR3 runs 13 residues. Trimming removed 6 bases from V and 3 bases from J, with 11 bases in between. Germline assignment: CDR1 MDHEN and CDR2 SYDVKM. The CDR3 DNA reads TGTGCCAGCAGCACCCGGGTCGACACTGAAGCTTTCTTT. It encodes CASSTRVDTEAFF.

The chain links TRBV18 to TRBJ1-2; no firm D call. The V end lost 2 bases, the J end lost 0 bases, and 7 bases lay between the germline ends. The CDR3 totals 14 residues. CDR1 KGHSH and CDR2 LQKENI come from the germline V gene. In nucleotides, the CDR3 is TGTGCCAGCTCACCATCAACAGCTAACTATGGCTACACCTTC. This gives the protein CASSPSTANYGYTF.

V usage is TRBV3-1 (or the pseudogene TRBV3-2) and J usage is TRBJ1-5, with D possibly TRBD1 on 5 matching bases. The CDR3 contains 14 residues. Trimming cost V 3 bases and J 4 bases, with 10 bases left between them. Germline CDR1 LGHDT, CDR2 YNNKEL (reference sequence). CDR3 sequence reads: CASSHSGYNQPQHF. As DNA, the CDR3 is TGTGCCAGCAGCCACTCAGGGTATAATCAGCCCCAGCATTTT.

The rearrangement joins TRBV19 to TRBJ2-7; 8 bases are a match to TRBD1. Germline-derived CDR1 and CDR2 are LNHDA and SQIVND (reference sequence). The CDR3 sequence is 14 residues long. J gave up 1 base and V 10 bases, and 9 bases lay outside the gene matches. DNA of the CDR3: TGTGCCACCCGGACAGGGATGGGATCCTACGAGCAGTACTTC. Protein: CATRTGMGSYEQYF. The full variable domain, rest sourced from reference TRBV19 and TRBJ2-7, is DGGITQSPKYLFRKEGQNVTLSCEQNLNHDAMYWYRQDPGQGLRLIYYSQIVNDFQKGDIAEGYSVSREKKESFPLTVTSAQKNPTAFYLCATRTGMGSYEQYFGPGTRLTVT.

CDR3 in DNA: TGTGCCAGCAGTTACTCGAGTGGGCCTGGAAACACCATATATTTT. This gives the protein CASSYSSGPGNTIYF. V gene TRBV6-5 combines with J gene TRBJ1-3; no firm D call. This CDR3 region has 15 residues. The germline V and J ends were trimmed by 0 bases and 2 bases, with 8 bases remaining between them. Germline CDR1 MNHEY, CDR2 SVGAGI.

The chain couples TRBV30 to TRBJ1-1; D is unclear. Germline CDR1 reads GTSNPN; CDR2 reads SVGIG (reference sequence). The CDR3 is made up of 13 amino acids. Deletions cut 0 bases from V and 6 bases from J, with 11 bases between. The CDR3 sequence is CAWSVHLTPEAFF. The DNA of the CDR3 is TGTGCCTGGAGTGTACATTTGACTCCTGAAGCTTTCTTT.

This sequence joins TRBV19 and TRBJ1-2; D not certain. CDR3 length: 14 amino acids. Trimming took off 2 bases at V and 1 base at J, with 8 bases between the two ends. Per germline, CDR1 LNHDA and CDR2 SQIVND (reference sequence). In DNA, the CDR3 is TGTGCCAGTAGTATACGGGATCTTAACTATGGCTACACCTTC. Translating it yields CASSIRDLNYGYTF.

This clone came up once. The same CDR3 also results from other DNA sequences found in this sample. CDR3 in DNA: TGTGCCAGCAGTTCAGGGGGCAGCAATCAGCCCCAGCATTTT. Protein: CASSSGGSNQPQHF. The chain links TRBV5-4 to TRBJ1-5, with 8 bases aligning to TRBD1. V trimming: 5 bases; J trimming: 1 base; junction bases outside the gene matches: 2. The CDR3 spans 14 residues. Germline V gives CDR1 SGHNT, CDR2 YYREEE (reference sequence).

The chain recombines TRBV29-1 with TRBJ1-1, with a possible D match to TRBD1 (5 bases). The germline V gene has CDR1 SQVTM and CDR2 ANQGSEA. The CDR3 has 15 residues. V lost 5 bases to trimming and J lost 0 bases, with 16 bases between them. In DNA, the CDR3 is TGCAGCGTTCGCCGGGAGGGGCGTCTGAACACTGAAGCTTTCTTT. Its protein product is CSVRREGRLNTEAFF.

The CDR3 loop is CASSILAGHQPQHF. Written as DNA, the CDR3 is TGTGCCAGTAGTATATTGGCAGGCCATCAGCCCCAGCATTTT. V and J are TRBV19 and TRBJ1-5, with D unresolved. Germline CDR1 and CDR2: LNHDA and SQIVND (reference sequence). V was shortened by 2 bases and J by 5 bases, with 10 bases between the two germline ends. The CDR3 contains 14 residues.

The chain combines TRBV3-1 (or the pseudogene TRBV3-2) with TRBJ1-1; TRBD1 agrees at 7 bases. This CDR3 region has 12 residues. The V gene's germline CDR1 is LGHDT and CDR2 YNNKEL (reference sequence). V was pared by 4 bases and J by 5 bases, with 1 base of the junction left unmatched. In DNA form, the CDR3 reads TGTGCCAGCAGCCGACAGGGAACTGAAGCTTTCTTT. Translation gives CASSRQGTEAFF.

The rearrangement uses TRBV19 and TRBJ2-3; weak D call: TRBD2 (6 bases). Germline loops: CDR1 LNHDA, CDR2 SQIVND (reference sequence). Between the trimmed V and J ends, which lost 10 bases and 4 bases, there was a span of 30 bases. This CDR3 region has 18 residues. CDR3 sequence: CATSEGVIKSRGADTQYF. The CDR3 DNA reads TGTGCCACCTCGGAGGGAGTCATAAAAAGCAGAGGGGCAGATACGCAGTATTTT.

The CDR3 loop is CASTLGRQGSGTEAFF. The DNA for the CDR3 is TGTGCCAGCACCCTAGGGAGGCAGGGTAGTGGCACTGAAGCTTTCTTT. V is TRBV27 and J is TRBJ1-1, with D possibly being TRBD1 (5 bases). CDR1 is MNHEY, CDR2 SMNVEV, per germline (reference sequence). Trimming shortened V by 7 bases and J by 4 bases, and 22 bases separated the two germline ends. This CDR3 spans 16 amino acids.

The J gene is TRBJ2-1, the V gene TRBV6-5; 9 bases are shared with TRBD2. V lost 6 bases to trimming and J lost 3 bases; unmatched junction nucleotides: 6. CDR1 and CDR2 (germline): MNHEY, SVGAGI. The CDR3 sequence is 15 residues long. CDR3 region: CASRTLAGSYNEQFF. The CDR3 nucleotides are TGTGCCAGCAGAACACTAGCGGGTAGCTACAATGAGCAGTTCTTC.

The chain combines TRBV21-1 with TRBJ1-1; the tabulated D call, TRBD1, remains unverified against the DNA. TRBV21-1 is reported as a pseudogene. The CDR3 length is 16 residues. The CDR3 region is CASSKDLRQGVAEAFF. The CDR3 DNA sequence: TGTGCCAGCAGCAAAGACCTTAGACAGGGAGTTGCTGAAGCTTTCTTT.

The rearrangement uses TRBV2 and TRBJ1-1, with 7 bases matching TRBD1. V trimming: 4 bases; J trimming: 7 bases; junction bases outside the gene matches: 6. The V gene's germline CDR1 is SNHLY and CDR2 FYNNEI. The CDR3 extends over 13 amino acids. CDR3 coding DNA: TGTGCCAGCAGTGTCTTCAGGGGGAGTGAAGCTTTCTTT. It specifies CASSVFRGSEAFF.

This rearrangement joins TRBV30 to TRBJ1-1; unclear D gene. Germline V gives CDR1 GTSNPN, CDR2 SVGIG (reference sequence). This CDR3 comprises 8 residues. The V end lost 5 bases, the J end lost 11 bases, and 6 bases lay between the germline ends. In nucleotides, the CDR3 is TGTGCCTGGGGTCGGGCTTTCTTT. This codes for CAWGRAFF.

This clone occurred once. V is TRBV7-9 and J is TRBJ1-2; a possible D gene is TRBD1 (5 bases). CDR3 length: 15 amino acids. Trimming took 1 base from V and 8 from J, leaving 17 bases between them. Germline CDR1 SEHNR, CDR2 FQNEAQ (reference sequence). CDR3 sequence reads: CASSLGGVPRSGYTF. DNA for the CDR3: TGTGCCAGCAGCTTAGGGGGGGTCCCCCGCAGCGGCTACACCTTC.

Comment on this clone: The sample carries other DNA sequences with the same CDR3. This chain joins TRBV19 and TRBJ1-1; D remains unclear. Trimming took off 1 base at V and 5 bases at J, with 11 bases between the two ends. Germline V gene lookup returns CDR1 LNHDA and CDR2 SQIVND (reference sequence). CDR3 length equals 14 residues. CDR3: CASSIARGGTEAFF. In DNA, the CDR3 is TGTGCCAGTAGTATAGCCCGGGGAGGGACTGAAGCTTTCTTT.

The CDR3 protein is CASSGRTANEKLFF. The CDR3 DNA is TGTGCCAGCAGTGGGCGGACAGCTAATGAAAAACTGTTTTTT. The chain links TRBV6-2 or TRBV6-3 to TRBJ1-4, with D perhaps TRBD1 (6 bases). The CDR3 loop spans 14 amino acids. In germline, CDR1 is MNHEY, CDR2 SVGEGT. V gave up 5 bases and J gave up 3 bases, with 10 bases separating them.

CDR3 in DNA: TGCGCCAGCAGCTTGGTTTCCAACCAAGAGACCCAGTACTTC. Residues: CASSLVSNQETQYF. This chain links TRBV5-1 with TRBJ2-5; D remains unclear. The V end was cut by 0 bases, the J end by 0 bases, with 6 bases between. The CDR3 length is 14 residues. CDR1 is SGHRS, CDR2 YFSETQ, per germline.